The clone carrying this TCR beta chain was detected only once. Antigen: not known. The entry originates in a study of cytomegalovirus exposure and HLA in healthy donors. Study in general: From roughly 180 million T cells, an earlier analysis saw around 120 million unique TCR beta sequences.

Regarding the study as a whole: Prediction of most subjects' HLA-A and HLA-B alleles by TCR beta sequences was reportedly accurate.

The study ran its PCR with 60 Vbeta and 13 Jbeta primers. Sequenced by immunoSEQ multiplex PCR; TCRdb stores in-frame clones only, minus some. The profile shows some 130,000 clones, about 80% of them singletons. Germline values: CDR1 SGHDN, CDR2 FVKESK. V lost 4 bases and J lost 4, with 11 bases in between. The length of the CDR3 is 14 residues. The TCR originated in a man between 35 and 55 years old in good health and CMV-seronegative. J is TRBJ1-5 and V is TRBV14; D remains ambiguous. The material sequenced was PBMCs. In DNA form, the CDR3 reads TGTGCCAGCAGCCTGGCGGGCGGGAATCAGCCCCAGCATTTT. Protein product: CASSLAGGNQPQHF.